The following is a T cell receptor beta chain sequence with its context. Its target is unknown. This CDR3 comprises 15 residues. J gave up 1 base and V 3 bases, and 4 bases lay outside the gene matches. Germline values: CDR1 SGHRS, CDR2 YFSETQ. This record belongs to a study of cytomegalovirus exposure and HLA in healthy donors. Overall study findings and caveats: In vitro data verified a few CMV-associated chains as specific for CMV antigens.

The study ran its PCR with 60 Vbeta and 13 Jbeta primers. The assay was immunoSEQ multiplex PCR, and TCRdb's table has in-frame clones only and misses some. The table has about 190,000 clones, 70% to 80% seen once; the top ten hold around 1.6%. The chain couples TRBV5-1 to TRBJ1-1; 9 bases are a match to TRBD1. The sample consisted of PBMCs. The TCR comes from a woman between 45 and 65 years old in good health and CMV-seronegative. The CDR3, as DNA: TGCGCCAGCAGCTCCCTGGACAGGGGGAACACTGAAGCTTTCTTT. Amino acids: CASSSLDRGNTEAFF.